The text below deals with one T cell receptor beta chain. Its antigen remains unknown. This record belongs to a study of T cell repertoires in aging, cancer and after chemotherapy. Overall study context: Clear clonal overlap appeared across healthy donor samples taken over several months to years.

TCR beta rearrangements were amplified from peripheral blood genomic DNA. TRB rearrangements spanning V, D and J were amplified using mixed TRB-A/B primers. TCRdb ran MiXCR on the multiplex PCR reads and lists one entry per CDR3 protein. The sample has some 9,900 distinct CDR3 sequences, about 25% seen once. General study points: Compared with age-matched healthy donors, untreated hematological or solid cancer patients showed higher blood TCR clonality. Median generation probability rose over the chemotherapy interval in each cancer cohort, suggesting rebound thymic output. In cancer patients, declining TCR diversity with age involved lost richness and lost evenness.

Trimming removed 6 bases from V and 9 bases from J, with 15 bases in between. The CDR3 consists of 13 residues. Germline V gene lookup returns CDR1 KGHSH and CDR2 LQKENI. The origin of this receptor is a human donor in good health. The rearrangement uses TRBV18 and TRBJ2-1, with D perhaps matching TRBD2 (6 bases). Sequencing was performed on blood. In DNA form, the CDR3 reads TGTGCCAGCTCCCACGACACCGGGAGTGAGCAGTTCTTC. Encoded protein: CASSHDTGSEQFF.